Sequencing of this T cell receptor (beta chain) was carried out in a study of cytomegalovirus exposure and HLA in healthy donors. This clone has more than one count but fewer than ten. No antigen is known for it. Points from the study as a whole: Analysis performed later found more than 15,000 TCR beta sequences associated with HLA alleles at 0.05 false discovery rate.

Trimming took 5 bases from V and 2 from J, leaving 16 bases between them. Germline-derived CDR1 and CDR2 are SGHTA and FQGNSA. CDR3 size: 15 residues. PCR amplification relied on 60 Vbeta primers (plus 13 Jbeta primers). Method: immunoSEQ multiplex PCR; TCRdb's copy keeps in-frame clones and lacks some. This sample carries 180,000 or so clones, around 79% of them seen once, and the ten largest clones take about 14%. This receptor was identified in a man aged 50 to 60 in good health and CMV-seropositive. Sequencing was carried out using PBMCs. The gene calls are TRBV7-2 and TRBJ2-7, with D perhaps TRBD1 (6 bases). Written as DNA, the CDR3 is TGTGCCAGCAGCCCCCGACAGGCCCTTACCTACGAGCAGTACTTC. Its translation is CASSPRQALTYEQYF.